The T cell receptor (beta chain) under discussion was sequenced for a study of PD-1 blockade in classical Hodgkin lymphoma (TCRdb year 2020). With regard to the full study: Nivolumab dosing was 3 mg/kg intravenously every 2 weeks, continuing until either disease progression or unacceptable toxicity. The study used CyTOF and TCR beta sequencing to define a peripheral blood immune signature of response to PD-1 blockade in classical Hodgkin lymphoma. The investigation overall reported the following: Among trial patients, those achieving complete response had baseline diversity similar to that of newly diagnosed patients, while diversity was significantly lower in partial responders and progressors. Baseline TCR diversity was reported to be lower in newly diagnosed patients than in healthy donors and to be lower still in relapsed/refractory patients. By C4D1, a significant rise was seen in CD4+ TCR diversity but not in CD8+ TCR diversity (p=0.0027 vs p=0.16), and the rise was most apparent among complete responders (p=0.02). The study was limited to a single clinical trial cohort, and causes of repertoire differences, possibly disease activity or prior therapy, remained undefined. Diversity was lower in patients who began nivolumab less than 1 year after ASCT, so these patients were left out of later analyses to avoid confounding by immune reconstitution.

Details on this clone: Its binding antigen is unknown. One base away there is no much larger clone; base qualities are not given.

The Qiagen DNeasy kit was used to extract genomic DNA both from unsorted PBMCs and from the negatively selected CD4+ and CD8+ fractions. Using primers that anneal to V and J segments, immunoSEQ multiplex PCR amplified the TCR beta CDR3 regions. Amplification bias was minimized using a synthetic immune receptor repertoire, and residual bias was removed computationally after sequencing. Per the authors' processing: Repertoire diversity was quantified as the Shannon entropy index using custom Python scripts. Unsorted, CD4+ and CD8+ repertoires were examined separately, except in combined analyses, for which CD4+ and CD8+ sequences were merged in silico. A clone was considered expanded if an increase in frequency of at least 2-fold after treatment relative to C1D1 was found, and a pseudocount of 0.5 was applied to clones undetected at baseline. Clones with 0 or 1 copy at C1D1 were classified as singleton clones, and clones with 2 or more copies were classified as non-singleton clones. Clones expanded in unsorted samples were annotated as CD4+, CD8+ or unknown by matching protein sequences in sorted samples from the same patient. Wilcoxon tests on paired samples were used to test changes in diversity from C1D1 to C4D1. TCRdb retrieved this table from immuneACCESS and kept in-frame rearrangements only. Not all clones are present; in checked studies, unresolved V genes account for under half, and no reason is known for the remainder. V and J calls and clone size are as listed in that table; D and trimming were resolved from the DNA. The sample yields some 84,000 clones; roughly nine tenths were counted once. The ten largest make up roughly 21% of the sample.

Explained via the paper, the time point label denotes: cycle 1 day 1 (C1D1), immediately before nivolumab initiation. Relapse after autologous stem cell transplantation had occurred in all trial patients, and cohorts A, B and C were distinguished by prior brentuximab vedotin exposure. A total of around 60 patients with relapsed/refractory classical Hodgkin lymphoma made up the trial cohort, and each patient's best overall response was complete response, partial response or progressive disease. Trial patients were treated with single-agent nivolumab in the multi-cohort phase II CheckMate 205 trial. An independent review committee assessed best overall response by applying the 2007 International Working Group response criteria. Trial PBMCs were obtained immediately prior to nivolumab initiation (C1D1) and on therapy at cycle 2 day 1 and cycle 4 day 1. Peripheral blood was collected in 8 mL Vacutainer Cell Preparation Tubes, from which PBMCs were isolated by centrifugation and then cryopreserved.

The V and J ends are trimmed by 7 bases and 3 bases, leaving 13 bases between them. The CDR3 goes from the cysteine to the phenylalanine over 13 residues. The retained sequence is limited to the CDR3, 39 bases, with the frame set at the first base. CDR1 and CDR2, per the germline V gene, are SGHDT and YYEEEE. The receptor was isolated from a human donor with classical Hodgkin lymphoma. This specimen consisted of peripheral blood mononuclear cells (PBMCs), obtained at baseline. The chain is encoded by TRBV5-6 joined to TRBJ1-2; the D segment could be TRBD1, given 6 matching bases. For the CDR3, the sequence is CASGQGGYYGYTF. The nucleotides read TGTGCCAGCGGTCAAGGGGGGTACTATGGCTACACCTTC.